This T cell receptor (beta chain) was observed in a study of blood T cell repertoires in COVID-19. Study as a whole: Material from acute and convalescent COVID-19 was sourced from the United States, Italy and Spain.

This CDR3 has 13 amino acids. V lost 1 base and J lost 4; bases outside the gene matches: 0. The germline V gene has CDR1 KGHSH and CDR2 LQKENI. Of note for this clone: Different DNA sequences within this sample yield the same CDR3.

Clinical history as reported by participants underpinned cohort assignment. Donors in Cohort 3 who had recovered were those with two negative PCRs, healthcare professional clearance, or resolution of their symptoms. Sequenced by immunoSEQ multiplex PCR; TCRdb stores in-frame clones only, minus some. The profile covers around 390,000 clones, with about 86% appearing a single time and roughly a tenth taken by the ten largest. The chain couples TRBV18 to TRBJ1-1, with 7 positions matching TRBD1. The sample taken for sequencing was PBMCs or T cells enriched from blood (not recorded which). The clonotype comes from a woman aged 45-59 years who had recovered from COVID-19. Here the CDR3 DNA reads TGTGCCAGCTCACCACAGGGGGCCACTGAAGCTTTCTTT. It specifies CASSPQGATEAFF.